This T cell receptor (beta chain) was identified in a study of blood T cell repertoires in COVID-19. The protocol was immunoSEQ multiplex PCR, while the TCRdb copy is restricted to in-frame clones and leaves out a portion. The table has roughly 150,000 clones, 80% to 90% seen once. This clonotype was obtained from a woman aged 80 or over with COVID-19, enrolled during active disease. Sample: peripheral blood.

DNA for the CDR3: TGTGCCAGCAGTGAAGAGGGGGATACGCAGTATTTT. Translated, it gives CASSEEGDTQYF. The chain has TRBV2 and TRBJ2-3; D may be TRBD1 (5 bases). CDR1 is SNHLY and CDR2 is FYNNEI in the germline V gene. The CDR3 has 12 amino acids. Between the trimmed V and J ends, which lost 1 base and 6 bases, there was a span of 5 bases.